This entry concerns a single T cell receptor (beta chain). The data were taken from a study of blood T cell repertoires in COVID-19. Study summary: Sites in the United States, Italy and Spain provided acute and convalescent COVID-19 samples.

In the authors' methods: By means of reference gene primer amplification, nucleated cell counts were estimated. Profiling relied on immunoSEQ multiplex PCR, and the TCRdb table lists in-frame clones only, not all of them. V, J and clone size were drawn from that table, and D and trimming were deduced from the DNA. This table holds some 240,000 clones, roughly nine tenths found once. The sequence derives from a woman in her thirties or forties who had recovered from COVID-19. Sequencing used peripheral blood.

The CDR3 region is CASSPPPGYTNYGYTF. The DNA of the CDR3 is TGTGCCAGCAGCCCCCCCCCGGGGTATACCAACTATGGCTACACCTTC. This chain uses TRBV6-6 with TRBJ1-2; D is unresolved. Trimming stripped 6 bases from V and 2 bases from J, with 19 bases between. Germline V gives CDR1 MNHNY, CDR2 SVGAGI (reference sequence). The CDR3 loop spans 16 amino acids.